Below are 10 T cell receptor beta chains sequenced from a single sample in a study of cytomegalovirus exposure and HLA in healthy donors. The PCR was carried out with 60 Vbeta primers and 13 Jbeta primers. Sequencing used immunoSEQ multiplex PCR; TCRdb keeps in-frame clones, though not all of them. The sample holds approximately 150,000 clones, roughly 77% seen once. Sequencing input: PBMCs. The receptors originated from a human donor in good health.

The gene calls are TRBV30 and TRBJ1-2, with D possibly TRBD1 on 5 matching bases. The CDR3 is 14 amino acids. V shed 0 bases and J shed 11 bases, with 19 bases lying between them. Germline V gene data show CDR1 as GTSNPN and CDR2 as SVGIG (reference sequence). CDR3 DNA sequence: TGTGCCTGGAGTGTAATTATTAGTGACAGTGCATACACCTTC. As protein: CAWSVIISDSAYTF.

V gene TRBV28 combines with J gene TRBJ2-7; 9 bases map to TRBD1. Looked up from germline, CDR1 is MDHEN and CDR2 is SYDVKM. The V segment lost 5 bases and the J segment 6 bases; nucleotides outside the gene matches: 11. The CDR3 totals 15 residues. CDR3 sequence reads: CASSVDRGPPSEQYF. CDR3 in DNA: TGTGCCAGCAGTGTGGACAGGGGCCCGCCAAGCGAGCAGTACTTC.

V gene TRBV7-9 combines with J gene TRBJ1-2; D is ambiguous. Germline CDR1 is SEHNR and CDR2 is FQNEAQ (reference sequence). Trimming stripped 2 bases from V and 7 bases from J, with 17 bases between. The CDR3 is 15 amino acids. CDR3 nucleotide sequence: TGTGCCAGCAGCTTAAATGCGCAGGTGGCCTCTGGCTACACCTTC. Residues: CASSLNAQVASGYTF.

This sequence joins TRBV5-6 and TRBJ2-5; 7 nucleotides align to TRBD1. Germline V gives CDR1 SGHDT, CDR2 YYEEEE. The CDR3 has 14 residues. J was trimmed by 0 bases and V by 2 bases; bases with no gene match: 1. The CDR3 loop reads CASSLQGNQETQYF. The CDR3 nucleotides read TGTGCCAGCAGCTTACAGGGGAACCAAGAGACCCAGTACTTC.

CDR3 loop: CASSAQGWDYEQYF. The CDR3, as DNA: TGTGCCAGCAGTGCCCAGGGTTGGGACTACGAGCAGTACTTC. The genes are TRBV6-5 and TRBJ2-7, with D possibly matching TRBD1 (5 bases). The V end was cut by 5 bases, the J end by 3 bases, with 14 bases between. The CDR3 is 14 amino acids. From germline, CDR1 is MNHEY and CDR2 SVGAGI.

This chain uses TRBV2 with TRBJ1-1, with D perhaps matching TRBD1 (5 bases). There are 14 residues in the CDR3. The V end was cut by 7 bases, the J end by 4 bases, with 16 bases between. CDR1 is SNHLY, CDR2 FYNNEI, per germline. The CDR3 here is CASNGVRVSTEAFF. The CDR3 DNA reads TGTGCCAGCAATGGGGTCAGGGTGAGCACTGAAGCTTTCTTT.

CDR3 amino acids: CASSPSPRERRTEAFF. DNA of the CDR3: TGTGCCAGCAGTCCCTCCCCGAGGGAGCGAAGGACTGAAGCTTTCTTT. This rearrangement joins TRBV28 to TRBJ1-1; no clear D gene. Between the trimmed V and J ends, which lost 5 bases and 5 bases, there was a span of 21 bases. The CDR3 extends over 16 amino acids. Germline CDR1 MDHEN, CDR2 SYDVKM.

J is TRBJ2-7 and V is TRBV11-2, with D perhaps TRBD2 (5 bases). From germline, CDR1 is SGHAT and CDR2 FQNNGV. The CDR3 runs to 15 residues. V gave up 5 bases and J gave up 3 bases, with 17 bases separating them. The CDR3 here is CASSQPLRGDYEQYF. In DNA form, the CDR3 reads TGTGCCAGCAGCCAGCCCCTTCGGGGTGACTACGAGCAGTACTTC.

This chain connects TRBV2 to TRBJ1-5; 7 nucleotides match TRBD1. Losses at the gene ends were 4 bases for V and 7 bases for J; bases not matched to a gene: 7. This CDR3 has 14 residues. The germline V gene has CDR1 SNHLY and CDR2 FYNNEI. The CDR3 loop is CASSGQGSRQPQHF. CDR3 sequence (DNA): TGTGCCAGCAGTGGACAGGGATCCCGCCAGCCCCAGCATTTT. The full variable domain, completed using reference TRBV2 and TRBJ1-5, is EPEVTQTPSHQVTQMGQEVILRCVPISNHLYFYWYRQILGQKVEFLVSFYNNEISEKSEIFDDQFSVERPDGSNFTLKIRSTKLEDSAMYFCASSGQGSRQPQHFGDGTRLSIL.

The chain couples TRBV15 to TRBJ1-4; D not resolved. The V gene's germline CDR1 is LNHNV and CDR2 YYDKDF (reference sequence). The CDR3 has 13 residues. V was trimmed by 6 bases and J by 5 bases, leaving 10 bases between them. CDR3 coding DNA: TGTGCCACCAGTTCGGGAACAAATGAAAAACTGTTTTTT. Translation: CATSSGTNEKLFF.